This is a list of T cell receptor beta chains from one sample in a study of blood T cell repertoires in COVID-19. The assay was immunoSEQ multiplex PCR, and TCRdb's table has in-frame clones only and misses some. The table has some 160,000 clones, 65% to 90% seen once. Input material: peripheral blood. Every receptor here comes from a human donor in a cohort sampled during active COVID-19. The CDR3 runs from the conserved cysteine through the conserved F or W. A D gene is named only where the DNA matches it firmly. Rows give clone size only sometimes, using once, few, many, or a class for an expanded clone.

clone size	J gene	V gene	D gene	CDR3 DNA	CDR3 protein
few	TRBJ2-7	TRBV19	NA	TGTGCCAGTAGCAGGGTCGAGGGACTCTCTTACGAGCAGTACTTC	CASSRVEGLSYEQYF
NA	TRBJ1-2	TRBV18	NA	TGTGCCAGCTCACCACAACAGGATCGTGGCTACACCTTC	CASSPQQDRGYTF
NA	TRBJ1-3	TRBV5-1	NA	TGCGCCAGCAGCTTTTTGGCCGCGGGCTCTGGAAACACCATATATTTT	CASSFLAAGSGNTIYF
once	TRBJ2-7	TRBV28	TRBD1	TGTGCCAGCAGTCCCGCCGACAGGGTCACCCCCTACGAGCAGTACTTC	CASSPADRVTPYEQYF
NA	TRBJ1-1	TRBV18	TRBD1	TGTGCCAGCTCACTCAGGGGGCGGACGAACACTGAAGCTTTCTTT	CASSLRGRTNTEAFF
NA	TRBJ2-3	TRBV5-5	NA	TGTGCCAGCAGTTACACTATTGGCACAGATACGCAGTATTTT	CASSYTIGTDTQYF
NA	TRBJ2-7	TRBV11-3	NA	TGTGCCAGCAGCTTAGCAGGGTCTCGCTACGAGCAGTACTTC	CASSLAGSRYEQYF
NA	TRBJ2-7	TRBV11-2	NA	TGTGCCAGCGCACCCCCCGGGACATTCAACTACGAGCAGTACTTC	CASAPPGTFNYEQYF
NA	TRBJ2-7	TRBV5-1	TRBD2	TGCGCCAGCAGCTTGTCGGCTAGCGGACCCTACGAGCAGTACTTC	CASSLSASGPYEQYF
NA	TRBJ2-3	TRBV27	TRBD1	TGTGCCAGCAGTTCGTCCGGGACAGGGGGGCCAGATACGCAGTATTTT	CASSSSGTGGPDTQYF
NA	TRBJ2-1	TRBV5-4	NA	TGTGCCAGCAGCTTGGGGCAGGACAATGAGCAGTTCTTC	CASSLGQDNEQFF
NA	TRBJ1-2	TRBV28	TRBD1	TGTGCCAGCAGACCAACAGGGGCTAACTATGGCTACACCTTC	CASRPTGANYGYTF
NA	TRBJ2-2	TRBV24-1	NA	TGTGCCACCAGTGATACGGGGGACACCGGGGAGCTGTTTTTT	CATSDTGDTGELFF
NA	TRBJ2-7	TRBV12-3/TRBV12-4	NA	TGTGCCAGCAAACACAGGGTGGCCTACGAGCAGTACTTC	CASKHRVAYEQYF
NA	TRBJ2-1	TRBV9	NA	TGTGCCAGCAGCGAGACTGTCAACAATGAGCAGTTCTTC	CASSETVNNEQFF
NA	TRBJ2-7	TRBV4-2	TRBD1	TGTGCCAGCAGAGCAGGGGGCAGCTCCTACGAGCAGTACTTC	CASRAGGSSYEQYF
NA	TRBJ1-2	TRBV6-5	NA	TGTGCCAGCAGTTACATCCCGGGGGAGGGCTATGGCTACACCTTC	CASSYIPGEGYGYTF
few	TRBJ2-1	TRBV9	TRBD2	TGTGCCAGCAGGCCGGGGGCTAGCGGGGCTGAGAATGAGCAGTTCTTC	CASRPGASGAENEQFF